This T cell receptor beta chain was sequenced during a study of CD8 T cells in Susac syndrome. CDR1 MNHEY and CDR2 SVGAGI come from the germline V gene. V gave up 4 bases and J gave up 8 bases, with 20 bases separating them. The CDR3 runs to 15 residues. Random hexamers primed reverse transcription of about 0.45 to 1 ug RNA. An immunoSEQ multiplex PCR amplified TCR beta CDR3 over 54 Vbeta and 13 Jbeta. Each CDR3 protein gets one entry after TCRdb re-called the immunoSEQ multiplex PCR reads with MiXCR. The sample includes under 200,000 distinct CDR3 sequences, around 96% seen only once; the top ten take around 0.15%.

The rearrangement links TRBV6-5 to TRBJ1-2; perhaps TRBD1 as D (5 bases). The TCR comes from a human donor with multiple sclerosis. The material sequenced was CD8+ T cells from PBMCs. This chain's CDR3 is CASSFFNTGIEGYTF. CDR3 DNA sequence: TGTGCCAGCAGTTTTTTCAATACAGGCATCGAGGGCTACACCTTC.